This T cell receptor (beta chain) was profiled in a study of regulatory T cells in long-lasting Graves disease. The CDR3 is 12 residues long. The germline CDR1 and CDR2 sequences are SNHLY and FYNNEI. The germline V and J ends were trimmed by 7 bases and 4 bases, with 10 bases remaining between them. Researchers made TCR beta libraries by using iRepertoire HTBI primers and running Arm-PCR on CDR3 regions. TCRdb re-derived calls from the multiplex PCR reads in MiXCR, one entry per CDR3 protein. The sample consists of about 610,000 distinct CDR3 sequences, approximately 16% of them appearing once. The time point is: newly diagnosed GD, antithyroid drugs for less than 3 months. Scientists built the TCR library using RNA that was extracted from PBMCs. A further study also used this sample, focusing on T cells in Graves' hyperthyroidism and ophthalmopathy. This second study notes: Most thyroid clonotypes expanded above 0.001 were also detected in blood.

The origin of this receptor is a man between 18 and 29 years old with Graves disease. The sequencing used peripheral blood mononuclear cells (PBMCs), collected at new diagnosis, from a patient treated with antithyroid drugs. The chain carries TRBV2 and TRBJ1-2, with D unclear. The CDR3 DNA is TGTGCCAGCAAGAAAGGTACCTATGGCTACACCTTC. This encodes CASKKGTYGYTF. The full variable domain, in which reference TRBV2 and TRBJ1-2 provide the parts outside the CDR3, is EPEVTQTPSHQVTQMGQEVILRCVPISNHLYFYWYRQILGQKVEFLVSFYNNEISEKSEIFDDQFSVERPDGSNFTLKIRSTKLEDSAMYFCASKKGTYGYTFGSGTRLTVV.